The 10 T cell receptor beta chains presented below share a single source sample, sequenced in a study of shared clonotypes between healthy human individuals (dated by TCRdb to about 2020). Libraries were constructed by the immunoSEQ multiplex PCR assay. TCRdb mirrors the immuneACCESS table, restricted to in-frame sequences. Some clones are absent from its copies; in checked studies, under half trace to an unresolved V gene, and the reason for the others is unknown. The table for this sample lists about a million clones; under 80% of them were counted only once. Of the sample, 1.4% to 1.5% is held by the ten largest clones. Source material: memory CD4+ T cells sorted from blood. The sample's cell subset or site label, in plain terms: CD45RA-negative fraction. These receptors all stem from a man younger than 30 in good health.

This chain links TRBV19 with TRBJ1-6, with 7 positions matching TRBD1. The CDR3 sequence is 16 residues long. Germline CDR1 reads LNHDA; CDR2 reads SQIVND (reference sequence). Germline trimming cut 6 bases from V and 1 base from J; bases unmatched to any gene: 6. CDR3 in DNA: TGTGCCAGTAGCCCGGGACAGCGTTCCTATAATTCACCCCTCCACTTT. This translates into CASSPGQRSYNSPLHF.

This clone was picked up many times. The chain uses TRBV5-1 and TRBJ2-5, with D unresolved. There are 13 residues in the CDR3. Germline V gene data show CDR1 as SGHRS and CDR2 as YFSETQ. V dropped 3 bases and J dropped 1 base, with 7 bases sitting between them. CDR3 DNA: TGCGCCAGCAGCTCGGACCCCCAAGAGACCCAGTACTTC. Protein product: CASSSDPQETQYF.

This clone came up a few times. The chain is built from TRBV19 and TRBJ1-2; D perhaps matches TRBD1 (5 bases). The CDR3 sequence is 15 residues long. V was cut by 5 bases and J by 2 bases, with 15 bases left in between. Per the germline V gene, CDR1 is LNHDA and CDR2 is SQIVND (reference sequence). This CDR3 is CASSPQELGNYGYTF. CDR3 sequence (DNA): TGTGCCAGTAGTCCACAGGAACTCGGGAACTATGGCTACACCTTC.

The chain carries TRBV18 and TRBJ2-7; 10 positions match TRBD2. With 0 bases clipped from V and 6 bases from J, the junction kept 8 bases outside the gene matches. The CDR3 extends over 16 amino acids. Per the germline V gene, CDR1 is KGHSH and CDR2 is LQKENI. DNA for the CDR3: TGTGCCAGCTCACCACCGAGCGGGGGGGCCTCGAGCGAGCAGTACTTC. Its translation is CASSPPSGGASSEQYF.

The CDR3 reads CASSEGWWGTYEQYF. CDR3 nucleotide sequence: TGTGCCAGCAGTGAGGGTTGGTGGGGGACCTACGAGCAGTACTTC. The chain is built from TRBV2 and TRBJ2-7; D is possibly TRBD1 or TRBD2 (5 bases each). V was clipped by 3 bases and J by 2 bases, with 14 bases between them. Germline V gene lookup returns CDR1 SNHLY and CDR2 FYNNEI. The CDR3 spans 15 residues. The variable domain in full, with the rest retrieved from reference TRBV2 and TRBJ2-7, is EPEVTQTPSHQVTQMGQEVILRCVPISNHLYFYWYRQILGQKVEFLVSFYNNEISEKSEIFDDQFSVERPDGSNFTLKIRSTKLEDSAMYFCASSEGWWGTYEQYFGPGTRLTVT.

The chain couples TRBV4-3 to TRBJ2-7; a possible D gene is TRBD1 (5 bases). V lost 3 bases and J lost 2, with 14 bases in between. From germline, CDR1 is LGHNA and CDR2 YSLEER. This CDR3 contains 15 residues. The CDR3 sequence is CASSHDRQSTYEQYF. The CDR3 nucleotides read TGCGCCAGCAGCCATGACCGACAGAGTACCTACGAGCAGTACTTC.

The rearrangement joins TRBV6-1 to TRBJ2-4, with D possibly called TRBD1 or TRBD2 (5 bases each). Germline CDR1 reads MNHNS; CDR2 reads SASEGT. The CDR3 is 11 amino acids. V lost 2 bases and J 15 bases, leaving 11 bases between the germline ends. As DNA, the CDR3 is TGTGCCAGCAGTGAACGGGGCCCCCCGTACTTC. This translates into CASSERGPPYF.

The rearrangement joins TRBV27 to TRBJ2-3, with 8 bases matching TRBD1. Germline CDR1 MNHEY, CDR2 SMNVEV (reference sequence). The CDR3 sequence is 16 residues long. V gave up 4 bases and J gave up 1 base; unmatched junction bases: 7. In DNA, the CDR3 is TGTGCCAGCAGTTCACCCTCGACAGGGGGCACAGATACGCAGTATTTT. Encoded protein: CASSSPSTGGTDTQYF.

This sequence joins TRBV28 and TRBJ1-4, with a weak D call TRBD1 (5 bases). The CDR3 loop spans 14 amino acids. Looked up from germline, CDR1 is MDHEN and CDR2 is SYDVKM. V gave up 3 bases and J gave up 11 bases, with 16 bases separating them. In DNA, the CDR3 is TGTGCCAGCAGTTTGGGGGGTAAAGGGGAGAAACTGTTTTTT. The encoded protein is CASSLGGKGEKLFF. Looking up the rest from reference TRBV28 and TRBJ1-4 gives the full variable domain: DVKVTQSSRYLVKRTGEKVFLECVQDMDHENMFWYRQDPGLGLRLIYFSYDVKMKEKGDIPEGYSVSREKKERFSLILESASTNQTSMYLCASSLGGKGEKLFFGSGTQLSVL.

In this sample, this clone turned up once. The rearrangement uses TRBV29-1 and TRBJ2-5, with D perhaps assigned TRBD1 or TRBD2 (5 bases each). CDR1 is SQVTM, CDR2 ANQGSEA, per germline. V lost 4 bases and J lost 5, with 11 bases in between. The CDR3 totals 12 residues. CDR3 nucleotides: TGCAGCGTTGTGAGGGGTGAGGAGACCCAGTACTTC. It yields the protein CSVVRGEETQYF.